This TCR delta chain was captured in a study of gammadelta T cells in human blood (dated by TCRdb to the early 2020s). The paper's findings and limits, for the study overall: According to the study, polyclonal expansion of innate gamma-delta T cells immediately after birth appeared to be driven by microbial exposure.

Library preparation employed RT-PCR. Instrument on record: Illumina MiSeq. With CATT, TCRdb called clones again from the public reads; duplicate DNA rows were later joined. This sample comprises 900 to 950 delta-chain clones, roughly 18% of them detected only once. The ten largest account for less than 15% of the sample. From the germline V gene, CDR1 is GEAIGNYY and CDR2 is EKD. The CDR3 covers 18 residues, taking in both the cysteine and the phenylalanine. CDR3 DNA is the only sequence kept; it has 54 bases, read in frame from the first base. Compared with germline, V lacks 0 bases and J lacks 0 bases; bases without a gene match: 3. This clone is large (0.1 to 1%). The clone's antigen remains unknown. No much larger clone exists at a distance of one base, and base qualities are not known.

The chain is assembled from TRDV2 and TRDJ3, and TRDD3 aligns with 8 junction nucleotides. This TCR derives from a human fetus. Sequencing was carried out using Vgamma9Vdelta2 gamma-delta T cells from fetal blood. The CDR3: CACDTVGDYSWDTRQMFF. The nucleotides read TGTGCCTGTGACACCGTGGGGGATTACTCCTGGGACACCCGACAGATGTTTTTC.